Shown below are 18 T cell receptor beta chains from a single sample sequenced in a study of identifying expanded T cells in peripheral blood. Clones were sequenced by immunoSEQ multiplex PCR, and TCRdb holds only the in-frame ones, with some missing. This sample has approximately 94,000 clones, with approximately 89% found just once. The sequenced sample was blood. The receptors were gathered from a person between 18 and 75 years old in good health.

The chain employs TRBV27 and TRBJ1-2, with D tentatively TRBD1 (6 bases). Trimming left V 6 bases short and J 2 bases short, with 16 bases between. Germline CDR1 is MNHEY and CDR2 is SMNVEV (reference sequence). This CDR3 is 15 amino acids long. This CDR3 reads CASSLTRGGNYGYTF. The CDR3, as DNA: TGTGCCAGCAGCTTGACCAGGGGAGGCAACTATGGCTACACCTTC.

V and J are TRBV30 and TRBJ2-7; the D is unclear. The CDR3 runs to 11 residues. Germline values: CDR1 GTSNPN, CDR2 SVGIG (reference sequence). The V end lost 5 bases, the J end lost 7 bases, and 12 bases lay between the germline ends. In DNA form, the CDR3 reads TGTGCCTGGCGGAGTGTGGGGGAGCAGTACTTC. It specifies CAWRSVGEQYF.

This clone was detected only once. The chain has TRBV5-4 and TRBJ2-1, with 12 bases matching TRBD1. The CDR3 spans 17 residues. V dropped 2 bases and J dropped 6; count of bases not matched to a gene: 9. Germline V CDR1 and CDR2: SGHNT, YYREEE (reference sequence). Here the CDR3 DNA reads TGTGCCAGCAGCTTTGGGGCCGGGACAGGGGGCTTCAATGAGCAGTTCTTC. This gives the protein CASSFGAGTGGFNEQFF.

This clone showed up just a few times. The chain has TRBV9 and TRBJ1-1; the D gene is possibly TRBD1 (5 bases). V was clipped by 3 bases and J by 4 bases, with 10 bases between them. CDR1 is SGDLS, CDR2 YYNGEE, per germline. This CDR3 is built from 13 residues. The CDR3 loop is CASSGGAATEAFF. The CDR3 DNA follows: TGTGCCAGCAGCGGAGGGGCGGCCACTGAAGCTTTCTTT. Combining the CDR3 with reference TRBV9 and TRBJ1-1 gives the whole variable domain DSGVTQTPKHLITATGQRVTLRCSPRSGDLSVYWYQQSLDQGLQFLIQYYNGEERAKGNILERFSAQQFPDLHSELNLSSLELGDSALYFCASSGGAATEAFFGQGTRLTVV.

CDR3: CASSSTEAFF. In nucleotides, the CDR3 is TGTGCCAGCAGTTCCACTGAAGCTTTCTTT. V is TRBV6-5 and J is TRBJ1-1; no reliable D call. The V and J ends lost 4 bases and 4 bases respectively, with 1 base between them. The CDR3 extends over 10 amino acids. From germline, CDR1 is MNHEY and CDR2 SVGAGI.

This sequence joins TRBV5-1 and TRBJ1-3; no definite D call. CDR1 SGHRS and CDR2 YFSETQ come from the germline V gene. The V end lost 4 bases, the J end lost 0 bases, and 11 bases lay between the germline ends. The CDR3 covers 15 residues. CDR3 bases: TGCGCCAGCAGCCCATTTAAGAGCTCTGGAAACACCATATATTTT. The encoded protein is CASSPFKSSGNTIYF. Together with reference TRBV5-1 and TRBJ1-3, the CDR3 gives the full variable domain: KAGVTQTPRYLIKTRGQQVTLSCSPISGHRSVSWYQQTPGQGLQFLFEYFSETQRNKGNFPGRFSGRQFSNSRSEMNVSTLELGDSALYLCASSPFKSSGNTIYFGEGSWLTVV.

The chain couples TRBV9 to TRBJ2-6; no clear D gene. The length of the CDR3 is 16 residues. The germline V and J ends were trimmed by 4 bases and 1 base, with 12 bases remaining between them. CDR1 and CDR2 (germline): SGDLS, YYNGEE. CDR3 in DNA: TGTGCCAGCAGCCCCGCCATCAAATCTGGGGCCAACGTCCTGACTTTC. It yields the protein CASSPAIKSGANVLTF.

The chain carries TRBV18 and TRBJ1-2; 9 bases are a match to TRBD1. The germline CDR1 and CDR2 sequences are KGHSH and LQKENI. With 4 bases clipped from V and 3 bases from J, the junction kept 6 bases outside the gene matches. This CDR3 is built from 15 residues. The CDR3 DNA sequence: TGTGCCAGCTCACTAGGACAGGGGATGGACTATGGCTACACCTTC. Translating it yields CASSLGQGMDYGYTF.

This clone occurred many times. The rearrangement joins TRBV10-3 to TRBJ1-1; D is unresolved. The CDR3 totals 14 residues. Per the germline V gene, CDR1 is ENHRY and CDR2 is SYGVKD. Trimming cost V 3 bases and J 5 bases, with 13 bases left between them. CDR3 loop: CAISEGDLRTEAFF. The CDR3 nucleotides read TGTGCCATCAGTGAAGGTGACCTGAGGACTGAAGCTTTCTTT.

The V gene is TRBV18, the J gene TRBJ2-3; D may be TRBD2 (5 bases). The germline V gene encodes CDR1 KGHSH and CDR2 LQKENI. The CDR3 has 14 residues. The germline V and J ends were trimmed by 3 bases and 1 base, with 8 bases remaining between them. The CDR3 loop reads CASSPSEGTDTQYF. CDR3 nucleotides: TGTGCCAGCTCACCTAGCGAGGGCACAGATACGCAGTATTTT.

The sample holds a few counts of this clone. V and J are TRBV29-1 and TRBJ2-5; 9 bases match TRBD1. The CDR3 contains 12 residues. V dropped 6 bases and J dropped 3; count of bases not matched to a gene: 2. Per germline, CDR1 SQVTM and CDR2 ANQGSEA. The CDR3 bases are TGCAGCGTGGGACAGGGCAAAGAGACCCAGTACTTC. As protein: CSVGQGKETQYF.

This rearrangement joins TRBV10-3 to TRBJ2-5; 9 positions agree with TRBD1. CDR1 and CDR2 from the germline V gene are ENHRY and SYGVKD. The CDR3 consists of 18 residues. Trimming at V came to 1 base and at J to 0 bases, leaving 9 bases not matched to a gene. The chain's CDR3 is CAISELGQGNTDQETQYF. The CDR3 DNA reads as TGTGCCATCAGTGAGTTGGGACAGGGTAACACAGACCAAGAGACCCAGTACTTC.

The V gene is TRBV6-5, the J gene TRBJ1-4, with a possible D match to TRBD1 (5 bases). V lost 4 bases and J 1 base, leaving 7 bases between the germline ends. The CDR3 totals 14 residues. Germline V CDR1 and CDR2: MNHEY, SVGAGI. The CDR3 DNA sequence: TGTGCCAGCAGTTCGACAGTAACTAATGAAAAACTGTTTTTT. Its protein is CASSSTVTNEKLFF.

Remarks on this clone: Compared with germline, one end of the junction differs, possibly owing to a read error. The chain uses TRBV2 and TRBJ1-4, with TRBD1 matching 8 bases. The CDR3 has 11 amino acids. Germline assignment: CDR1 SNHLY and CDR2 FYNNEI. Written as DNA, the CDR3 is TGTGCCAGCAATACCCTGGACAGGGCGGTTTTT. Protein: CASNTLDRAVF.

Remarks on this clone: The same CDR3 can be traced to other DNA sequences in this sample. The CDR3 DNA is TGTGCCTGGAGCTTCTCCTACGAGCAGTACTTC. It translates to CAWSFSYEQYF. The genes are TRBV30 and TRBJ2-7; no clear D. The CDR3 consists of 11 residues. Germline CDR1 reads GTSNPN; CDR2 reads SVGIG (reference sequence). Trimming shortened V by 3 bases and J by 0 bases, and 3 bases separated the two germline ends.

This clone was found a few times. The rearrangement joins TRBV2 to TRBJ1-5; no reliable D call. V dropped 6 bases and J dropped 7 bases, with 13 bases sitting between them. The CDR3 is made up of 13 amino acids. CDR1 and CDR2 (germline): SNHLY, FYNNEI. The DNA for the CDR3 is TGTGCCAGCAGGGAGGAGGCACCACAGCCCCAGCATTTT. Translation: CASREEAPQPQHF.

The chain uses TRBV5-1 and TRBJ2-1; tentatively, D is TRBD2 (5 bases). The CDR3 is made up of 14 amino acids. The germline V and J ends were trimmed by 0 bases and 6 bases, with 10 bases remaining between them. The germline V gene has CDR1 SGHRS and CDR2 YFSETQ. CDR3 nucleotides: TGCGCCAGCAGCTTGGTTCAGGCGGGCAATGAGCAGTTCTTC. Protein product: CASSLVQAGNEQFF.

This chain links TRBV2 with TRBJ1-3; the D gene is possibly TRBD1 (5 bases). Germline V gives CDR1 SNHLY, CDR2 FYNNEI. V shed 3 bases and J shed 0 bases, with 9 bases lying between them. This CDR3 has 15 amino acids. The CDR3 nucleotides read TGTGCCAGCAGTGAGAGGCAGGGCTCTGGAAACACCATATATTTT. Its protein product is CASSERQGSGNTIYF. Full variable domain (missing parts from reference TRBV2 and TRBJ1-3): EPEVTQTPSHQVTQMGQEVILRCVPISNHLYFYWYRQILGQKVEFLVSFYNNEISEKSEIFDDQFSVERPDGSNFTLKIRSTKLEDSAMYFCASSERQGSGNTIYFGEGSWLTVV.